The subject of this entry is one T cell receptor (beta chain). The data stem from a study of T cell changes during pregnancy in multiple sclerosis. TCRdb's copy holds only in-frame clones and misses some; the assay was immunoSEQ multiplex PCR. Of about 77,000 clones listed, about 91% were seen once; the top ten hold 1.9%. This sequence was found in a female donor with multiple sclerosis, enrolled in a pregnancy study. The sequenced sample was peripheral blood, obtained before pregnancy.

CDR3 coding DNA: TGTGCCACCAGCAGAGATGGTAGCGGTTACAGGAACACCGGGGAGCTGTTTTTT. As protein: CATSRDGSGYRNTGELFF. The V and J genes are TRBV15 and TRBJ2-2; a possible D gene is TRBD2 (6 bases). The V gene's germline CDR1 is LNHNV and CDR2 YYDKDF (reference sequence). V was shortened by 0 bases and J by 1 base, with 15 bases between the two germline ends. CDR3 size: 18 residues.